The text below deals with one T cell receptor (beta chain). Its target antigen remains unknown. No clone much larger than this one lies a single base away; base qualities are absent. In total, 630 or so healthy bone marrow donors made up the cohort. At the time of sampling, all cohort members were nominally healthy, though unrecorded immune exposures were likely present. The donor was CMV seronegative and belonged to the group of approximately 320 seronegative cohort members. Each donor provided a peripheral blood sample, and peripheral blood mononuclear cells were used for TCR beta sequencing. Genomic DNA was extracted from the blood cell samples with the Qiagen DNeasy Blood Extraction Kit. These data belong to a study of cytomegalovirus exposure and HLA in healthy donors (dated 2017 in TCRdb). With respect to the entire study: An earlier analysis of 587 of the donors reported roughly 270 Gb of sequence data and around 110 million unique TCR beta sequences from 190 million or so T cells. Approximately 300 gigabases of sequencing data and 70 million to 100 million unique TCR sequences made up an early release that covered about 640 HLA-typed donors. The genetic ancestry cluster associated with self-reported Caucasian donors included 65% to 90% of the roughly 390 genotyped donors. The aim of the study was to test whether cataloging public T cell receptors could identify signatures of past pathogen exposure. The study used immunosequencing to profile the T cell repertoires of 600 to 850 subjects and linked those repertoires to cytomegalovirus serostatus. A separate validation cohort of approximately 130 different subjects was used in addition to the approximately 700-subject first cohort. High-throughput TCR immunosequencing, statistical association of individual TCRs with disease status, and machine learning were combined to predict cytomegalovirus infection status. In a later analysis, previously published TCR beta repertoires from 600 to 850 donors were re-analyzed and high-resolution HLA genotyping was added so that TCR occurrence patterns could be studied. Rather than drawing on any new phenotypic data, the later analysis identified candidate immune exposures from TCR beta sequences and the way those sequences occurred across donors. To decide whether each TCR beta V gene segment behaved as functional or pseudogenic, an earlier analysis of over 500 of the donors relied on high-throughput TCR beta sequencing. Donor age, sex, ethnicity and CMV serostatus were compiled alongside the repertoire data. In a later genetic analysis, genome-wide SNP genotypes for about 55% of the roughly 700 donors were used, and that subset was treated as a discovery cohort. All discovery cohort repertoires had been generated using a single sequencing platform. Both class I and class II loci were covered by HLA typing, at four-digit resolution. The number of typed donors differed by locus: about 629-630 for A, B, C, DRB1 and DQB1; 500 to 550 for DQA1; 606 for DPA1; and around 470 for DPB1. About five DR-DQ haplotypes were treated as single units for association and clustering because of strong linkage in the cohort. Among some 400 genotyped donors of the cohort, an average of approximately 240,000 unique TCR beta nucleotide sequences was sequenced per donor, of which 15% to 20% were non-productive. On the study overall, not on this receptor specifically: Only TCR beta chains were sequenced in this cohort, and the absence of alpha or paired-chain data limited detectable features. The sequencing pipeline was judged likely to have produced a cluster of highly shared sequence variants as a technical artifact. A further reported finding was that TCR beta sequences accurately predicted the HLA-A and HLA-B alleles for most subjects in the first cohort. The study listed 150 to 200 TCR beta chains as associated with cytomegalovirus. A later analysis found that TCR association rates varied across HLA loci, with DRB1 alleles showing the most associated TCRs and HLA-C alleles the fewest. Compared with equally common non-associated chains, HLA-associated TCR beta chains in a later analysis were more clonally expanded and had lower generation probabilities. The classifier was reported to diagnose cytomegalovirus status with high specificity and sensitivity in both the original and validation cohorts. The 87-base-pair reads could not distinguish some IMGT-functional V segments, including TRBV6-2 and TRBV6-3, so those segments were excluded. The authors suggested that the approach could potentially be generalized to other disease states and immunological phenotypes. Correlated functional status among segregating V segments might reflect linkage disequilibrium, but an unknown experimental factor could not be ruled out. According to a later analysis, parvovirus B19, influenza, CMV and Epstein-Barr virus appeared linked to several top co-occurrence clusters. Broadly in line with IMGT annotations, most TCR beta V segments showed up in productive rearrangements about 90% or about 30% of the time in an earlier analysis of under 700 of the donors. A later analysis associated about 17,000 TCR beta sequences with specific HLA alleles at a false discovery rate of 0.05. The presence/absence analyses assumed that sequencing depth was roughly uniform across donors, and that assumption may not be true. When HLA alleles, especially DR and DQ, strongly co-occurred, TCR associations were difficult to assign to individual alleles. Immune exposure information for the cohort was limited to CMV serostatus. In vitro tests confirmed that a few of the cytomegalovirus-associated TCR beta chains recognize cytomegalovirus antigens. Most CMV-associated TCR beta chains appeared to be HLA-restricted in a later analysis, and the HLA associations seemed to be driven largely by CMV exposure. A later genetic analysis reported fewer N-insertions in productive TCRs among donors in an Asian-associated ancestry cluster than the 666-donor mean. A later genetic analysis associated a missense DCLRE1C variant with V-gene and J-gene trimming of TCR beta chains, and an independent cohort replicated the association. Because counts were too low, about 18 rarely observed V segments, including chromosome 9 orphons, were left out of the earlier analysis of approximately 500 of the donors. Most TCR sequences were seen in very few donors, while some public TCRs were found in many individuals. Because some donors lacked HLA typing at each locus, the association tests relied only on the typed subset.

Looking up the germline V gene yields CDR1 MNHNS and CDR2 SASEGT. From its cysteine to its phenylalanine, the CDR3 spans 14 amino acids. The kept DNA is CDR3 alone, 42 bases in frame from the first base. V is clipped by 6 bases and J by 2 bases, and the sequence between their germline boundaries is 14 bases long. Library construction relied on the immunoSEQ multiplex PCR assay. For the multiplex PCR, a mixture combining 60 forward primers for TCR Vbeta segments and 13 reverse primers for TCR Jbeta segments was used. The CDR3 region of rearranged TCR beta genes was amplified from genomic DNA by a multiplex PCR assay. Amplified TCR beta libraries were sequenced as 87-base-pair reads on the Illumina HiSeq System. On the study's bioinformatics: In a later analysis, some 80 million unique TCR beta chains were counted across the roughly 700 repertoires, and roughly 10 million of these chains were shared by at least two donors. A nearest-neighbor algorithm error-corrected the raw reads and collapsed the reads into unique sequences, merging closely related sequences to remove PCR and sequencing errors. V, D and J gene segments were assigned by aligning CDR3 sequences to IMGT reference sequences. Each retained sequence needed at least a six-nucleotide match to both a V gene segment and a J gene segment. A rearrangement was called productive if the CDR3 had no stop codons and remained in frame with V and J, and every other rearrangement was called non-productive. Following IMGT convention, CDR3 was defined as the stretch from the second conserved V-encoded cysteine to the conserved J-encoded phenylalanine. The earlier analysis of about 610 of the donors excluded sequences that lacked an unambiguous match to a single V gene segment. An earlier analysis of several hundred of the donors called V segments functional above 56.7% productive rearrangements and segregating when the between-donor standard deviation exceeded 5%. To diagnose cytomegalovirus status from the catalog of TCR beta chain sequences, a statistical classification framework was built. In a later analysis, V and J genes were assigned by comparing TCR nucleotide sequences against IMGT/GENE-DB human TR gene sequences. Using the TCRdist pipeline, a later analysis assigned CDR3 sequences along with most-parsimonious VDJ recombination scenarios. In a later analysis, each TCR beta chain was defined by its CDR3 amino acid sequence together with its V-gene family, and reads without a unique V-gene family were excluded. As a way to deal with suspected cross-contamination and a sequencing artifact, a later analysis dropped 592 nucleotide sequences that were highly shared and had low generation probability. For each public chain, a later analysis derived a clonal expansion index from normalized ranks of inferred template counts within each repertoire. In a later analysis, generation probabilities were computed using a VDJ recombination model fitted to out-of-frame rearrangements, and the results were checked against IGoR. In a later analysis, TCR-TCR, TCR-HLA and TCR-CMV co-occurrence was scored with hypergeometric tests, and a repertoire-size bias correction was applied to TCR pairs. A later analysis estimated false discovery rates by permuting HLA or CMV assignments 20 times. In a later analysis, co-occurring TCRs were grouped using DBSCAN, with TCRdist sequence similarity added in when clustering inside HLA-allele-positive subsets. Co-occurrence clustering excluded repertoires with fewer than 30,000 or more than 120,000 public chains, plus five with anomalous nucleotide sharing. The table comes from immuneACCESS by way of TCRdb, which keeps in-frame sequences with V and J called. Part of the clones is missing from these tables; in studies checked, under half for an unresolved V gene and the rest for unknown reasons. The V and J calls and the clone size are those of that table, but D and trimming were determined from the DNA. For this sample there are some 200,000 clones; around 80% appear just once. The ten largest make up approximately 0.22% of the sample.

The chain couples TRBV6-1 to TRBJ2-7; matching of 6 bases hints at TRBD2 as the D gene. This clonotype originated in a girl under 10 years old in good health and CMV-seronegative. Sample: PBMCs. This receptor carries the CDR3 CASRREWGAYEQYF. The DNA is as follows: TGTGCCAGCAGGCGAGAGTGGGGGGCCTACGAGCAGTACTTC.